These 16 T cell receptor beta chains originate from one sample sequenced in a study of human T cells and chemical hapten exposure. TCRdb redid the calling of the RACE reads with MiXCR, one entry per CDR3 protein. The sample holds about 80,000 distinct CDR3 sequences, more than 8.5% seen once. As for time point: patch test 2, 6 weeks after DPC sensitization. The treatment here: therapeutic diphenylcyclopropenone sensitization with weekly scalp DPC. Sequencing used whole blood, obtained in connection with sensitization to the hapten diphenylcyclopropenone (DPC). All receptors derive from a woman aged 25 to 39 with alopecia areata. Some clones in this sample may be carry-over from other donors' samples.

This clonotype was found many times. The rearrangement joins TRBV20-1 to TRBJ2-7, with D maybe TRBD2 (5 bases). Germline V lookup: CDR1 DFQATT, CDR2 SNEGSKA (reference sequence). Trimming removed 1 base at V and 3 bases at J, with 13 bases between. CDR3 length: 14 residues. In nucleotides, the CDR3 is TGCAGTGCTAGAGGAAGGAACGGGAACTACGAGCAGTACTTC. Translating it yields CSARGRNGNYEQYF.

The table lists this clonotype with many counts. This chain links TRBV7-6 with TRBJ2-3; D unresolved. CDR1 and CDR2 (germline): SGHVS, FNYEAQ. The CDR3 totals 14 residues. Trimming removed 1 base at V and 0 bases at J, with 5 bases between. CDR3 protein: CASSLGPSTDTQYF. The CDR3 DNA reads TGTGCCAGCAGCTTAGGGCCGAGCACAGATACGCAGTATTTT.

This clonotype was picked up many times. This rearrangement joins TRBV4-1 to TRBJ2-5; a possible D gene is TRBD2 (5 bases). Germline CDR1 and CDR2: MGHRA and YSYEKL. Trimming stripped 4 bases from V and 2 bases from J, with 11 bases between. This CDR3 is built from 14 residues. The CDR3 DNA reads TGCGCCAGCAGCCGGAGATTAGCGCAAGAGACCCAGTACTTC. This codes for CASSRRLAQETQYF.

In this sample, this clonotype turned up many times. The chain is built from TRBV6-5 and TRBJ1-2; unclear D gene. CDR3 length: 14 residues. Between the trimmed V and J ends, which lost 4 bases and 0 bases, there was a span of 9 bases. Germline V gene sequence: CDR1 MNHEY, CDR2 SVGAGI. As DNA, the CDR3 is TGTGCCAGCAGTTTGAAGGGATCTAACTATGGCTACACCTTC. Translating it yields CASSLKGSNYGYTF.

This clonotype has at least ten counts. The chain couples TRBV20-1 to TRBJ2-4; no firm D call. The V end lost 2 bases, the J end lost 1 base, and 15 bases lay between the germline ends. The CDR3 loop spans 16 amino acids. The germline gives CDR1 DFQATT, CDR2 SNEGSKA (reference sequence). The CDR3 DNA reads as TGCAGTGCTAGATCAAACCTCTGGGTTGCCAAAAACATTCAGTACTTC. This gives the protein CSARSNLWVAKNIQYF.

This clonotype appeared many times. The chain employs TRBV30 and TRBJ2-7, with a weak D call TRBD2 (6 bases). Germline V gene sequence: CDR1 GTSNPN, CDR2 SVGIG (reference sequence). The ends were cut back, 2 bases at V and 6 bases at J, with 20 bases in the middle. This CDR3 has 15 amino acids. The CDR3 spells CAWSLGAVRRGEQYF. CDR3 bases: TGTGCCTGGAGTCTAGGGGCGGTCAGGCGGGGCGAGCAGTACTTC. The full variable domain, completed using reference TRBV30 and TRBJ2-7, is SQTIHQWPATLVQPVGSPLSLECTVEGTSNPNLYWYRQAAGRGLQLLFYSVGIGQISSEVPQNLSASRPQDRQFILSSKKLLLSDSGFYLCAWSLGAVRRGEQYFGPGTRLTVT.

This clonotype has at least ten counts. J is TRBJ2-1 and V is TRBV7-3; D may be TRBD2 (6 bases). This CDR3 is built from 14 residues. V was pared by 4 bases and J by 6 bases, with 13 bases between. CDR1 is SGHTA and CDR2 is FQGTGA in the germline V gene. CDR3 sequence reads: CASSSPTRSNEQFF. The DNA for the CDR3 is TGTGCCAGCAGCTCTCCGACTAGGAGCAATGAGCAGTTCTTC.

A remark on this clonotype: At one end the junction does not follow the germline gene, possibly because of a read error. The CDR3 region has the DNA TGTGCCAGCCTAGGAACAGAGACGGAGAACACTTTC. Residues: CASLGTETENTF. V gene TRBV2 combines with J gene TRBJ1-2; D unresolved. Germline V gene data show CDR1 as SNHLY and CDR2 as FYNNEI. The CDR3 sequence is 12 residues long.

This clonotype was observed many times. V gene TRBV20-1 combines with J gene TRBJ1-1; 8 bases map to TRBD1. Germline V gives CDR1 DFQATT, CDR2 SNEGSKA (reference sequence). The V and J ends lost 3 bases and 4 bases, in that order; junction bases with no gene match: 13. The CDR3 extends over 16 amino acids. Here the CDR3 reads CSASGLAQGAGTEAFF. The CDR3 coding sequence is TGCAGTGCTAGTGGTCTCGCCCAGGGGGCTGGCACTGAAGCTTTCTTT.

This clonotype was recorded at least ten times. V is TRBV5-4 and J is TRBJ2-3; 9 positions agree with TRBD2. This CDR3 is 18 amino acids long. J gave up 0 bases and V 3 bases, and 11 bases lay outside the gene matches. CDR1 is SGHNT, CDR2 YYREEE, per germline (reference sequence). CDR3 residues: CASSWTWGGLASTDTQYF. The CDR3, as DNA: TGTGCCAGCAGCTGGACTTGGGGCGGACTAGCGAGCACAGATACGCAGTATTTT. The variable domain in full, completed from reference TRBV5-4 and TRBJ2-3, reads ETGVTQSPTHLIKTRGQQVTLRCSSQSGHNTVSWYQQALGQGPQFIFQYYREEENGRGNFPPRFSGLQFPNYSSELNVNALELDDSALYLCASSWTWGGLASTDTQYFGPGTRLTVL.

This clonotype was counted ten times or more. The rearrangement links TRBV7-3 to TRBJ2-3; 7 positions agree with TRBD1. Germline lookup yields CDR1 SGHTA and CDR2 FQGTGA. The junction had 6 bases not matched to a gene; V was cut back by 6 bases and J by 6 bases. The CDR3 covers 13 residues. In DNA form, the CDR3 reads TGTGCCAGCAGATTTACAGGGGAGGATACGCAGTATTTT. It is translated as CASRFTGEDTQYF.

The sample holds a few counts of this clonotype. The chain uses TRBV3-1 and TRBJ1-5, with unresolved D. The CDR3 has 15 residues. The V gene's germline CDR1 is LGHDT and CDR2 YNNKEL (reference sequence). Between the trimmed V and J ends, which lost 1 base and 6 bases, there was a span of 13 bases. The CDR3 is CASSQGSGVGQPQHF. The CDR3, as DNA: TGTGCCAGCAGCCAAGGGTCCGGGGTAGGTCAGCCCCAGCATTTT.

At least ten counts were recorded for this clonotype. The chain couples TRBV4-3 to TRBJ1-1; 7 bases are shared with TRBD1. The CDR3 is 17 amino acids. Trimming took 1 base from V and 0 from J; bases not matched to a gene: 8. Germline V gene lookup returns CDR1 LGHNA and CDR2 YSLEER. The CDR3 DNA follows: TGCGCCAGCAGCCAAGTCCTCTCAGGGGGACTGAACACTGAAGCTTTCTTT. Translated: CASSQVLSGGLNTEAFF.

There are many counts of this clonotype. The J gene is TRBJ2-5, the V gene TRBV20-1, with 12 bases that match TRBD2. Germline-derived CDR1 and CDR2 are DFQATT and SNEGSKA (reference sequence). V lost 6 bases, J lost 5 bases, and 10 bases stayed unmatched. The length of the CDR3 is 15 residues. CDR3 loop: CSAVLAGGPMETQYF. The DNA for the CDR3 is TGCAGTGCCGTCCTAGCGGGAGGGCCGATGGAGACCCAGTACTTC.

This clonotype was seen a handful of times. This chain connects TRBV12-3 or TRBV12-4 to TRBJ1-2, with D perhaps TRBD1 (6 bases). The V end was cut by 4 bases, the J end by 4 bases, with 13 bases between. The CDR3 has 14 residues. The CDR3 reads CASSSQGSGYGYTF. The CDR3 nucleotides are TGTGCCAGCAGTTCACAGGGATCGGGCTATGGCTACACCTTC.

This clonotype was seen at least ten times. The chain joins TRBV6-1 to TRBJ1-6; no clear D gene. Between the trimmed V and J ends, which lost 2 bases and 4 bases, there was a span of 9 bases. There are 15 residues in the CDR3. Germline-derived CDR1 and CDR2 are MNHNS and SASEGT. The CDR3 reads CASSESNRYNSPLHF. DNA of the CDR3: TGTGCCAGCAGTGAATCGAACAGATATAATTCACCCCTCCACTTT.